The rows below give T cell receptor beta chains drawn from one sample of a study of blood T cell repertoires in COVID-19. TCRdb keeps only in-frame clones here, not all; method: immunoSEQ multiplex PCR. Of about 78,000 clones in the sample, approximately 89% were seen once. The sequencing sample was made of peripheral blood. These receptor sequences come from a woman aged 60-75 years with acute or convalescent COVID-19. Each CDR3 is given with its conserved first and last residue. The D gene is left open where the match is weak. Clone size, where shown, is once, few, many, or a class for clones that have expanded.

V gene: TRBV5-1; J gene: TRBJ2-5; clone size: .; D gene: TRBD2; CDR3 length: 15; CDR3 protein: CASSFRGGAEETQYF; CDR3 DNA: TGCGCCAGCAGCTTCCGCGGGGGGGCCGAAGAGACCCAGTACTTC
V gene: TRBV3-1/TRBV3-2; J gene: TRBJ2-7; clone size: .; D gene: TRBD1; CDR3 length: 14; CDR3 protein: CASSQGTGPYEQYF; CDR3 DNA: TGTGCCAGCAGCCAAGGGACAGGGCCGTACGAGCAGTACTTC
V gene: TRBV7-2; J gene: TRBJ1-2; clone size: few; D gene: TRBD1; CDR3 length: 17; CDR3 protein: CASSSRGSGGHNYGYTF; CDR3 DNA: TGTGCCAGCAGCTCGAGGGGGTCAGGGGGCCATAACTATGGCTACACCTTC
V gene: TRBV24-1; J gene: TRBJ2-3; clone size: .; D gene: TRBD1; CDR3 length: 18; CDR3 protein: CATSDFNRGRTSTDTQYF; CDR3 DNA: TGTGCCACCAGTGATTTCAACAGGGGTCGTACTAGCACAGATACGCAGTATTTT
V gene: TRBV9; J gene: TRBJ2-1; clone size: few; D gene: TRBD1; CDR3 length: 14; CDR3 protein: CASSETTGLDEQFF; CDR3 DNA: TGTGCCAGCAGCGAAACGACAGGGTTGGATGAGCAGTTCTTC
V gene: TRBV5-1; J gene: TRBJ2-7; clone size: .; D gene: TRBD1; CDR3 length: 16; CDR3 protein: CASSLGRTGVGEQQYF; CDR3 DNA: TGCGCCAGCAGCTTGGGGCGGACAGGGGTGGGGGAACAGCAGTACTTC
V gene: TRBV19; J gene: TRBJ2-2; clone size: .; D gene: .; CDR3 length: 15; CDR3 protein: CASSPPLRGTGELFF; CDR3 DNA: TGTGCCAGTAGCCCACCTTTACGGGGTACCGGGGAGCTGTTTTTT
V gene: TRBV7-6; J gene: TRBJ2-2; clone size: .; D gene: TRBD1; CDR3 length: 16; CDR3 protein: CASSLGQGAITGELFF; CDR3 DNA: TGTGCCAGCAGCTTAGGGCAGGGGGCGATTACCGGGGAGCTGTTTTTT
V gene: TRBV19; J gene: TRBJ2-1; clone size: .; D gene: TRBD2; CDR3 length: 14; CDR3 protein: CASSFTGGYNEQFF; CDR3 DNA: TGTGCCAGTAGTTTCACGGGGGGGTACAATGAGCAGTTCTTC
V gene: TRBV2; J gene: TRBJ1-2; clone size: .; D gene: TRBD1; CDR3 length: 14; CDR3 protein: CASTYLQGAGGYTF; CDR3 DNA: TGTGCCAGCACCTATTTGCAGGGGGCAGGTGGCTACACCTTC
V gene: TRBV28; J gene: TRBJ2-3; clone size: .; D gene: .; CDR3 length: 16; CDR3 protein: CASSSPGGTLTDTQYF; CDR3 DNA: TGTGCCAGCAGTTCCCCCGGGGGAACTCTCACAGATACGCAGTATTTT
V gene: TRBV4-1; J gene: TRBJ1-1; clone size: few; D gene: .; CDR3 length: 14; CDR3 protein: CASSQNRVNTEAFF; CDR3 DNA: TGCGCCAGCAGCCAGAACAGGGTGAACACTGAAGCTTTCTTT
V gene: TRBV28; J gene: TRBJ1-2; clone size: .; D gene: .; CDR3 length: 13; CDR3 protein: CASTSTGSYGYTF; CDR3 DNA: TGTGCCAGCACTTCGACAGGATCCTATGGCTACACCTTC
V gene: TRBV5-6; J gene: TRBJ1-2; clone size: once; D gene: .; CDR3 length: 14; CDR3 protein: CASSLLQGTYGYTF; CDR3 DNA: TGTGCCAGCAGCTTGTTGCAGGGAACCTATGGCTACACCTTC
V gene: TRBV5-4; J gene: TRBJ1-1; clone size: .; D gene: .; CDR3 length: 15; CDR3 protein: CASTPGGALSTEAFF; CDR3 DNA: TGTGCCAGCACCCCTGGGGGGGCGCTAAGCACTGAAGCTTTCTTT
V gene: TRBV28; J gene: TRBJ1-5; clone size: .; D gene: TRBD1; CDR3 length: 16; CDR3 protein: CASRLGTGYSNQPQHF; CDR3 DNA: TGTGCCAGCAGACTCGGGACAGGGTATAGCAATCAGCCCCAGCATTTT
V gene: TRBV29-1; J gene: TRBJ1-1; clone size: .; D gene: TRBD1; CDR3 length: 15; CDR3 protein: CSVANEQGLNTEAFF; CDR3 DNA: TGCAGCGTTGCTAACGAACAGGGGTTGAACACTGAAGCTTTCTTT
V gene: TRBV2; J gene: TRBJ2-1; clone size: once; D gene: TRBD2; CDR3 length: 16; CDR3 protein: CASSESASGGAKEQFF; CDR3 DNA: TGTGCCAGCAGTGAAAGCGCTAGCGGGGGGGCAAAAGAGCAGTTCTTC
V gene: TRBV7-2; J gene: TRBJ1-5; clone size: .; D gene: .; CDR3 length: 13; CDR3 protein: CASSLAHRQPQHF; CDR3 DNA: TGTGCCAGCAGCTTAGCGCACCGGCAGCCCCAGCATTTT
V gene: TRBV5-1; J gene: TRBJ2-7; clone size: .; D gene: TRBD1; CDR3 length: 14; CDR3 protein: CASSLDRELYEQYF; CDR3 DNA: TGCGCCAGCAGCCTGGACAGGGAACTCTACGAGCAGTACTTC
V gene: TRBV6-1; J gene: TRBJ1-1; clone size: .; D gene: .; CDR3 length: 14; CDR3 protein: CASSEYAGRAEAFF; CDR3 DNA: TGTGCCAGCAGTGAATATGCAGGGAGGGCTGAAGCTTTCTTT
V gene: TRBV7-7; J gene: TRBJ1-1; clone size: .; D gene: TRBD1; CDR3 length: 16; CDR3 protein: CASSPWTGGTNTEAFF; CDR3 DNA: TGTGCCAGCAGCCCCTGGACAGGGGGCACGAACACTGAAGCTTTCTTT
V gene: TRBV19; J gene: TRBJ2-1; clone size: .; D gene: TRBD2; CDR3 length: 14; CDR3 protein: CASRLAGSYNEQFF; CDR3 DNA: TGTGCCAGCCGACTAGCGGGGTCGTACAATGAGCAGTTCTTC
V gene: TRBV7-3; J gene: TRBJ1-1; clone size: .; D gene: TRBD1; CDR3 length: 15; CDR3 protein: CASSPTGGMNTEAFF; CDR3 DNA: TGTGCCAGCAGCCCGACAGGGGGTATGAACACTGAAGCTTTCTTT
V gene: TRBV19; J gene: TRBJ2-4; clone size: once; D gene: TRBD2; CDR3 length: 15; CDR3 protein: CASSTMGRVGDIQYF; CDR3 DNA: TGTGCCAGTAGTACCATGGGGAGGGTCGGAGACATTCAGTACTTC
V gene: TRBV5-6; J gene: TRBJ2-7; clone size: .; D gene: TRBD1; CDR3 length: 16; CDR3 protein: CASSLVGTGITYEQYF; CDR3 DNA: TGTGCCAGCAGCTTGGTAGGGACAGGGATAACCTACGAGCAGTACTTC
V gene: TRBV5-1; J gene: TRBJ1-1; clone size: .; D gene: .; CDR3 length: 14; CDR3 protein: CASSYGLGDTEAFF; CDR3 DNA: TGCGCCAGCAGCTACGGTTTAGGGGACACTGAAGCTTTCTTT
V gene: TRBV28; J gene: TRBJ2-3; clone size: .; D gene: TRBD1; CDR3 length: 16; CDR3 protein: CASSSFGDSRPDTQYF; CDR3 DNA: TGTGCCAGCAGTTCTTTCGGGGACAGCCGACCAGATACGCAGTATTTT
V gene: TRBV7-2; J gene: TRBJ2-7; clone size: .; D gene: .; CDR3 length: 15; CDR3 protein: CASSLGAGKPYEQYF; CDR3 DNA: TGTGCCAGCAGCTTAGGGGCGGGGAAACCCTACGAGCAGTACTTC